This is a list of T cell receptor beta chains from one sample in a study of regulatory T cells in long-lasting Graves disease. From the multiplex PCR reads, TCRdb called clonotypes with MiXCR, one entry per CDR3 protein. The sample lists about 540,000 distinct CDR3 sequences; roughly 14% were seen once. These same records also appear under a second study, on T cells in Graves' hyperthyroidism and ophthalmopathy.

This sample comprised peripheral blood mononuclear cells (PBMCs), obtained at new diagnosis, from a patient treated with antithyroid drugs. These receptors originate from a man aged 25 to 45 with Graves disease. CDR3s include the opening cysteine and the closing phenylalanine or tryptophan. Fields, in order: J gene, D gene, V gene, clone size, CDR3 protein, CDR3 DNA. The D gene is left open where the match is weak. Only part of the rows carry a size: once, few, many, or a class if the clone is expanded.

TRBJ1-2 | - | TRBV30 | few | CAWSAGFAGYTF | TGTGCCTGGAGTGCAGGGTTCGCTGGCTACACCTTC
TRBJ2-5 | - | TRBV6-1 | many | CASRQGGQETQYF | TGTGCCAGCAGGCAGGGGGGTCAAGAGACCCAGTACTTC
TRBJ1-2 | TRBD1 | TRBV5-1 | many | CASSLAEGAGGYTF | TGCGCCAGCAGCTTGGCCGAGGGGGCTGGTGGCTACACCTTC
TRBJ1-4 | - | TRBV3-1 | few | CASSSRRTTNEKLFF | TGTGCCAGCAGCTCAAGGAGGACAACTAATGAAAAACTGTTTTTT
TRBJ1-2 | - | TRBV3-1 | - | CASSQAVNRDKDGYTF | TGTGCCAGCAGCCAAGCCGTCAACAGGGATAAGGATGGCTACACCTTC
TRBJ2-7 | - | TRBV28 | many | CASSFVGDEQYF | TGTGCCAGCAGTTTTGTAGGGGACGAGCAGTACTTC
TRBJ2-2 | - | TRBV3-1 | few | CASSQGWKETGELFF | TGTGCCAGCAGCCAAGGATGGAAAGAGACCGGGGAGCTGTTTTTT
TRBJ2-5 | - | TRBV30 | many | CAWGPAGTQYF | TGTGCCTGGGGGCCCGCGGGGACCCAGTACTTC
TRBJ2-5 | TRBD1 | TRBV5-6 | - | CASSLIGQGEETQYF | TGTGCCAGCAGCTTGATCGGACAGGGGGAAGAGACCCAGTACTTC
TRBJ2-1 | - | TRBV19 | many | CAVGRRDEQFF | TGTGCCGTGGGAAGACGGGATGAGCAGTTCTTC
TRBJ1-1 | - | TRBV9 | many | CASSARADEAFF | TGTGCCAGCAGCGCGCGGGCAGATGAAGCTTTCTTT
TRBJ2-3 | TRBD1 | TRBV24-1 | many | CATSDTDHRGARTDTQYF | TGTGCCACCAGTGATACGGATCACAGGGGCGCACGCACAGATACGCAGTATTTT
TRBJ2-3 | - | TRBV20-1 | many | CSAKEAGTDTQYF | TGCAGTGCTAAGGAGGCAGGCACAGATACGCAGTATTTT
TRBJ2-3 | - | TRBV6-2/TRBV6-3 | many | CASSYTVADTQYF | TGTGCCAGCAGTTACACGGTCGCAGATACGCAGTATTTT
TRBJ2-3 | TRBD2 | TRBV2 | many | CASRGLAGGPVTQYF | TGTGCCAGCAGGGGACTAGCGGGAGGGCCTGTTACGCAGTATTTT
TRBJ2-7 | TRBD2 | TRBV5-1 | - | CASTGTSGSRTYEQYF | TGCGCCAGCACCGGGACTAGCGGGAGTAGAACCTACGAGCAGTACTTC
TRBJ2-7 | - | TRBV29-1 | many | CSVVGHLKYEQYF | TGCAGCGTTGTGGGACACCTGAAGTACGAGCAGTACTTC
TRBJ2-7 | - | TRBV10-3 | - | CAADGGGNEQYF | TGTGCCGCCGATGGGGGGGGCAACGAGCAGTACTTC
TRBJ2-1 | - | TRBV27 | many | CASSRGTSSYNEQFF | TGTGCCAGCAGCCGAGGGACTTCTTCCTACAATGAGCAGTTCTTC
TRBJ2-1 | TRBD2 | TRBV4-1 | few | CASSQASSGSDKQFF | TGCGCCAGCAGCCAAGCTTCTAGCGGGAGCGATAAGCAGTTCTTC
TRBJ2-5 | - | TRBV7-3 | many | CASSLSPEETQYF | TGTGCCAGCAGCTTATCACCCGAAGAGACCCAGTACTTC
TRBJ1-4 | - | TRBV6-2/TRBV6-3 | - | CASRDSGEKLFF | TGTGCCAGCAGGGATTCGGGTGAAAAACTGTTTTTT
TRBJ2-2 | TRBD1 | TRBV2 | many | CASMGTGVTGELFF | TGTGCCAGCATGGGGACAGGAGTCACCGGGGAGCTGTTTTTT
TRBJ2-6 | TRBD1 | TRBV20-1 | few | CSAVPRDRGFTGANVLTF | TGCAGTGCTGTGCCCCGGGACAGGGGGTTCACTGGGGCCAACGTCCTGACTTTC
TRBJ2-4 | - | TRBV27 | few | CASSRFDPSILPKNIQYF | TGTGCCAGCAGTAGGTTTGACCCCTCTATTTTACCCAAAAACATTCAGTACTTC
TRBJ2-7 | - | TRBV6-1 | many | CASSRPERGVSSYEQYF | TGTGCCAGCAGTCGTCCGGAGCGAGGGGTTAGCTCCTACGAGCAGTACTTC
TRBJ2-7 | - | TRBV5-1 | many | CASSLDLSAYEQYF | TGCGCCAGCAGCTTGGACCTATCGGCATACGAGCAGTACTTC
TRBJ2-3 | - | TRBV18 | many | CASSPTGLYTDTQYF | TGTGCCAGCTCACCAACGGGACTTTACACAGATACGCAGTATTTT
TRBJ2-7 | TRBD1 | TRBV4-1 | many | CASSQVQGTPYEQYF | TGCGCCAGCAGCCAAGTACAGGGGACACCCTACGAGCAGTACTTC
TRBJ2-1 | TRBD1 | TRBV7-6 | few | CASSQTSSTGNNEQFF | TGTGCCAGCAGCCAGACATCGTCGACAGGGAACAATGAGCAGTTCTTC
TRBJ1-4 | - | TRBV12-3/TRBV12-4 | many | CASSSQWRVAVF | TGTGCCAGCAGTTCACAGTGGAGGGTCGCCGTTTTT
TRBJ1-1 | TRBD1 | TRBV28 | - | CASRATGGTEAFF | TGTGCCAGCAGGGCTACAGGGGGGACTGAAGCTTTCTTT
TRBJ2-5 | TRBD2 | TRBV7-6 | few | CASSSTSGRAQETQYF | TGTGCCAGCAGCTCCACTAGCGGGAGGGCCCAAGAGACCCAGTACTTC
TRBJ2-3 | - | TRBV18 | many | CASSPKSRTDTQYF | TGTGCCAGCTCACCGAAATCCCGGACAGATACGCAGTATTTT
TRBJ2-5 | - | TRBV10-3 | many | CAISVARGQETQYF | TGTGCCATCAGTGTCGCGAGGGGACAAGAGACCCAGTACTTC
TRBJ2-7 | TRBD2 | TRBV7-2 | - | CASSVRKEIAGDDEQYF | TGTGCCAGCAGCGTCCGAAAGGAAATAGCGGGAGACGACGAGCAGTACTTC
TRBJ2-3 | - | TRBV10-2 | few | CASSESPTQGDTQYF | TGCGCCAGCAGTGAGTCCCCCACGCAGGGGGATACGCAGTATTTT
TRBJ1-1 | - | TRBV5-1 | few | CASSPKSGNTEAFF | TGCGCCAGCAGCCCGAAATCAGGGAACACTGAAGCTTTCTTT
TRBJ1-5 | TRBD1 | TRBV20-1 | many | CSATTGTGNRQPQHF | TGCAGTGCTACAACCGGGACAGGGAATCGTCAGCCCCAGCATTTT
TRBJ1-5 | - | TRBV12-3/TRBV12-4 | many | CASSLSRDQPQHF | TGTGCCAGCAGTTTATCGCGGGATCAGCCCCAGCATTTT
TRBJ1-4 | TRBD1 | TRBV20-1 | few | CSARTGINEKLFF | TGCAGTGCCAGGACAGGGATTAATGAAAAACTGTTTTTT